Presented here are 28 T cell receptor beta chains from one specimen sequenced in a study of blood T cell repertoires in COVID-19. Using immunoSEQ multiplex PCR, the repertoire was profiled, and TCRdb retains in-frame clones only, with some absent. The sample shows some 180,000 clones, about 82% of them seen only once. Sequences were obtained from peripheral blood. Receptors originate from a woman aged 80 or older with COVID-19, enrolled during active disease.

In DNA form, the CDR3 reads TGTGCCAGCCGCACTTCCTACGGCACAGATACGCAGTATTTT. Residues: CASRTSYGTDTQYF. The chain uses TRBV6-5 and TRBJ2-3, with D unclear. Germline V gene sequence: CDR1 MNHEY, CDR2 SVGAGI. The V and J ends lost 8 bases and 1 base respectively, with 13 bases between them. The CDR3 length is 14 residues.

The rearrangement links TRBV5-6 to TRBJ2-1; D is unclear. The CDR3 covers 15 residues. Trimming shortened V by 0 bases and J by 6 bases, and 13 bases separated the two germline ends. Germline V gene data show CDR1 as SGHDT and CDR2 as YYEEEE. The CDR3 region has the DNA TGTGCCAGCAGCTTGGGACCCAGTAGCACCAATGAGCAGTTCTTC. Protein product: CASSLGPSSTNEQFF.

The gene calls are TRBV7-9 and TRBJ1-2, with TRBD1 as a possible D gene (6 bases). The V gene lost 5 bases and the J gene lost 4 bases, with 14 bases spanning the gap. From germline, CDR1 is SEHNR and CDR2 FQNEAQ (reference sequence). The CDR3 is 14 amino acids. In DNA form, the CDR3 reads TGTGCCAGCAGCCTCAGGGGTCATGTCTATGGCTACACCTTC. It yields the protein CASSLRGHVYGYTF.

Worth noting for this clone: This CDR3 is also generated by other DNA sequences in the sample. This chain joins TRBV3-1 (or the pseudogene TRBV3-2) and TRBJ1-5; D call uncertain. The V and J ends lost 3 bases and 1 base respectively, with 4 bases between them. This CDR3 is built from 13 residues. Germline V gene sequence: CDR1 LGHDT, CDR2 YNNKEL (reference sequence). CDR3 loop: CASSQGSNQPQHF. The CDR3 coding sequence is TGTGCCAGCAGCCAGGGCAGCAATCAGCCCCAGCATTTT.

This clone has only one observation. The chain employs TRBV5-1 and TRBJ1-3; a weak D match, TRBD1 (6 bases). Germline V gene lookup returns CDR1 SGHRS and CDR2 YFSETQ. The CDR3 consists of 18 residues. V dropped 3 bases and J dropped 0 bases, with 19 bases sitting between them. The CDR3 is CASSSNPTGQFSGNTIYF. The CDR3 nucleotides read TGCGCCAGCAGCTCAAACCCAACCGGACAGTTCTCTGGAAACACCATATATTTT.

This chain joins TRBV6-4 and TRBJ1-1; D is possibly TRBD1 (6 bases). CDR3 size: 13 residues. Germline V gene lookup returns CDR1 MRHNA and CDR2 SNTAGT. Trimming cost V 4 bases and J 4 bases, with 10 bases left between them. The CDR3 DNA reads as TGTGCCAGCAGTGCACAGGGTGGCACTGAAGCTTTCTTT. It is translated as CASSAQGGTEAFF.

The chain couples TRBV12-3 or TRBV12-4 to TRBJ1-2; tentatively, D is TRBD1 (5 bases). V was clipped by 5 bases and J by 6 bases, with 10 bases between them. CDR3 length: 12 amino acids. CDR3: CASSPQGDGYTF. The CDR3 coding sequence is TGTGCCAGCAGTCCCCAGGGCGATGGCTACACCTTC.

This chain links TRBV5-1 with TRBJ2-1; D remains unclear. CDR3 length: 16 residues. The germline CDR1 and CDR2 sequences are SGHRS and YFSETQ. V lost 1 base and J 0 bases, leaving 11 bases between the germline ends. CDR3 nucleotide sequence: TGCGCCAGCAGCTTGACCGAGAGTGCCTCCTACAATGAGCAGTTCTTC. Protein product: CASSLTESASYNEQFF.

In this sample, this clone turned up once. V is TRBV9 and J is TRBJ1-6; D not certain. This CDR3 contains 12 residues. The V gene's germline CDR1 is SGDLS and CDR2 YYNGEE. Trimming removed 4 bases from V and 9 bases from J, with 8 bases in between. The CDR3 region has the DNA TGTGCCAGCAGCAAGGGAGGTTCACCCCTCCACTTT. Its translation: CASSKGGSPLHF.

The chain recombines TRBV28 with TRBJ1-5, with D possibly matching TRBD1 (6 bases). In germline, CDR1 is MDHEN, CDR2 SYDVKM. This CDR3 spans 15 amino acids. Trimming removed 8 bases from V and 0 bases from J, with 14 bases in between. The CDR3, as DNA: TGTGCCAGCGGTCTAGGGACACCTAGCAATCAGCCCCAGCATTTT. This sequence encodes CASGLGTPSNQPQHF.

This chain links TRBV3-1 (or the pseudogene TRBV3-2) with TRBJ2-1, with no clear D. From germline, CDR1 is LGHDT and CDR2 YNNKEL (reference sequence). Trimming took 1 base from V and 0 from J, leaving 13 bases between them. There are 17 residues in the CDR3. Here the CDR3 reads CASSQAAYPSSYNEQFF. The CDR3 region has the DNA TGTGCCAGCAGCCAAGCAGCGTACCCGAGCTCCTACAATGAGCAGTTCTTC.

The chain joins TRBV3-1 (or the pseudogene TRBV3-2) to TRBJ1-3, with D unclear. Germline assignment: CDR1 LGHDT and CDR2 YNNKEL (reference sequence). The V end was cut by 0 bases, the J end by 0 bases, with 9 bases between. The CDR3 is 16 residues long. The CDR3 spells CASSQEYSYSGNTIYF. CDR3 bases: TGTGCCAGCAGCCAAGAATATTCCTACTCTGGAAACACCATATATTTT.

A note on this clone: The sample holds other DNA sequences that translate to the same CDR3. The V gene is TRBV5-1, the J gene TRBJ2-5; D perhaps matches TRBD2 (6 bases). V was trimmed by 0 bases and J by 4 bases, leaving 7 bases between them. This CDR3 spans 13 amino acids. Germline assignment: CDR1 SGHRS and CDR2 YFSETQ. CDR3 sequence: CASSLAGGETQYF. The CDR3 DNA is TGCGCCAGCAGCTTGGCCGGGGGAGAGACCCAGTACTTC. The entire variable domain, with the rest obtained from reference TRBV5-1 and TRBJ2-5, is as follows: KAGVTQTPRYLIKTRGQQVTLSCSPISGHRSVSWYQQTPGQGLQFLFEYFSETQRNKGNFPGRFSGRQFSNSRSEMNVSTLELGDSALYLCASSLAGGETQYFGPGTRLLVL.

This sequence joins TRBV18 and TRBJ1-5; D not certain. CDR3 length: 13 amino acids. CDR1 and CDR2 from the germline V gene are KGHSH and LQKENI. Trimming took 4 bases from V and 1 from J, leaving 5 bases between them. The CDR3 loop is CASSLGSNQPQHF. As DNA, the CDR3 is TGTGCCAGCTCACTCGGGAGCAATCAGCCCCAGCATTTT.

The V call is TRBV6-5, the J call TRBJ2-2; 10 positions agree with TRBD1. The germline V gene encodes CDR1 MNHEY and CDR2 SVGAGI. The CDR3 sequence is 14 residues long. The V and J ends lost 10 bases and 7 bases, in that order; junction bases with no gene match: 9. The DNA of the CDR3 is TGTGCCACATTCCGGACAGGGGGAGTCGGGGAGCTGTTTTTT. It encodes CATFRTGGVGELFF.

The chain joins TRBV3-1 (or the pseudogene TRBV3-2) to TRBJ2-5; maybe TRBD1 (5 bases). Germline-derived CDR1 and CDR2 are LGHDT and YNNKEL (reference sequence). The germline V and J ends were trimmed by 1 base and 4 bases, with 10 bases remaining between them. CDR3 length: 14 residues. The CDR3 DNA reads TGTGCCAGCAGCCAAGCAGGGTTGGGAGAGACCCAGTACTTC. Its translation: CASSQAGLGETQYF.

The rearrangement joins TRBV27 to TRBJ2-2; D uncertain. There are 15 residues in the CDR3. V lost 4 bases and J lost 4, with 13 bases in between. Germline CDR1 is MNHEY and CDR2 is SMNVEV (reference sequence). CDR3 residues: CASSSGTYSTGELFF. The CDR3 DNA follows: TGTGCCAGCAGTTCTGGCACGTACAGCACCGGGGAGCTGTTTTTT.

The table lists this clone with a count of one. In DNA, the CDR3 is TGTGCCAGTAGTAACCAGGGTAGGAGCAATCAGCCCCAGCATTTT. Encoded protein: CASSNQGRSNQPQHF. The chain recombines TRBV19 with TRBJ1-5, with D possibly being TRBD1 (5 bases). The V gene's germline CDR1 is LNHDA and CDR2 SQIVND (reference sequence). With 4 bases removed from V and 1 base from J, the gap between germline ends came to 11 bases. The CDR3 consists of 15 residues.

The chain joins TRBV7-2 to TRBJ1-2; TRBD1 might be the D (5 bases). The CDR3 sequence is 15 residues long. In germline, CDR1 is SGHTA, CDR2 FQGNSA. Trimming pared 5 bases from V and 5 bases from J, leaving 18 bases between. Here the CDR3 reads CASSRSNPGNYGYTF. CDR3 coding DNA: TGTGCCAGCAGCCGTTCTAATCCAGGGAATTATGGCTACACCTTC. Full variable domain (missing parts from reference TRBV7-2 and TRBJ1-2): GAGVSQSPSNKVTEKGKDVELRCDPISGHTALYWYRQSLGQGLEFLIYFQGNSAPDKSGLPSDRFSAERTGGSVSTLTIQRTQQEDSAVYLCASSRSNPGNYGYTFGSGTRLTVV.

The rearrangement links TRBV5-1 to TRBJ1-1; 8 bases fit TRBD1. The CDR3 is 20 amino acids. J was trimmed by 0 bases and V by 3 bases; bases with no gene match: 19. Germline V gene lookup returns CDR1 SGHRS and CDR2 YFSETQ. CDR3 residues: CASSSDRVETMGRMNTEAFF. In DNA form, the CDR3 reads TGCGCCAGCAGCTCGGACAGGGTAGAGACAATGGGAAGAATGAACACTGAAGCTTTCTTT.

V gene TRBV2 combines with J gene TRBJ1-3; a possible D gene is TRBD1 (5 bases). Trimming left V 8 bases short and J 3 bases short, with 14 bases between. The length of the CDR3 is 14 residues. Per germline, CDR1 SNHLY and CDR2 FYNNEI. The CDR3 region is CASGTGALGNTIYF. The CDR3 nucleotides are TGTGCCAGCGGAACAGGAGCTCTTGGAAACACCATATATTTT.

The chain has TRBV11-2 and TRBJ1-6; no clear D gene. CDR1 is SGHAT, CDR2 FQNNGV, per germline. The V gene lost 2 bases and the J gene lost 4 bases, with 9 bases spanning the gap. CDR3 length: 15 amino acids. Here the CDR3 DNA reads TGTGCCAGCAGCTTACAACGGCGGTATAATTCACCCCTCCACTTT. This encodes CASSLQRRYNSPLHF.

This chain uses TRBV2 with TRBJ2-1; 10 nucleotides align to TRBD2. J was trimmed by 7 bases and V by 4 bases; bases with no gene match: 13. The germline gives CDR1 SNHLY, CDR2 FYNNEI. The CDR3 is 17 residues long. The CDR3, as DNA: TGTGCCAGCAGTGGAGCTGGTTCGCTAGCGGGAGCGAATGAGCAGTTCTTC. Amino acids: CASSGAGSLAGANEQFF.

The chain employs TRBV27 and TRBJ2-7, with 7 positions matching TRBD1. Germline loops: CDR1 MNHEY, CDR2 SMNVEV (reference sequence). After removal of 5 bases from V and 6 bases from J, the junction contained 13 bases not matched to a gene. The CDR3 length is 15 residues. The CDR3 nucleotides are TGTGCCAGCAGTCTTACAGGGGTATCCCCCGGCGAGCAGTACTTC. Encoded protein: CASSLTGVSPGEQYF.

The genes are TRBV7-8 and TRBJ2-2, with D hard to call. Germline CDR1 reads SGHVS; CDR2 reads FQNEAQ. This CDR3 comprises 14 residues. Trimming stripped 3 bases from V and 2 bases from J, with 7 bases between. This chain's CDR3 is CASSFLDNTGELFF. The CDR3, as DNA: TGTGCCAGCAGCTTTCTAGATAACACCGGGGAGCTGTTTTTT.

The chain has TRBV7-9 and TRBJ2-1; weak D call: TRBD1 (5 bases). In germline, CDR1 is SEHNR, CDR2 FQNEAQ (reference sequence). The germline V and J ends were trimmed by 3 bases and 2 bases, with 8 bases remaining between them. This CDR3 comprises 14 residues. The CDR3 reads CASSLGRPYNEQFF. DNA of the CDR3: TGTGCCAGCAGCTTGGGGCGGCCCTACAATGAGCAGTTCTTC.

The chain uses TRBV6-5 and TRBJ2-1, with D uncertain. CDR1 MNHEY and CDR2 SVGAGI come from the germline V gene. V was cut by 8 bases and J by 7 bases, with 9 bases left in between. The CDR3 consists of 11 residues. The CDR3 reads CASGAPNEQFF. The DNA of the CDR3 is TGTGCCAGCGGAGCGCCTAATGAGCAGTTCTTC.

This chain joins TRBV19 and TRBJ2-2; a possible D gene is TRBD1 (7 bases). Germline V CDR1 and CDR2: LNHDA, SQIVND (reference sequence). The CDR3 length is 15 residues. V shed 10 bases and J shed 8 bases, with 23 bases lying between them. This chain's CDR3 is CATRGVRGLTGELFF. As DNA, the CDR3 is TGTGCCACCAGGGGGGTCAGGGGGTTAACAGGGGAGCTGTTTTTT.